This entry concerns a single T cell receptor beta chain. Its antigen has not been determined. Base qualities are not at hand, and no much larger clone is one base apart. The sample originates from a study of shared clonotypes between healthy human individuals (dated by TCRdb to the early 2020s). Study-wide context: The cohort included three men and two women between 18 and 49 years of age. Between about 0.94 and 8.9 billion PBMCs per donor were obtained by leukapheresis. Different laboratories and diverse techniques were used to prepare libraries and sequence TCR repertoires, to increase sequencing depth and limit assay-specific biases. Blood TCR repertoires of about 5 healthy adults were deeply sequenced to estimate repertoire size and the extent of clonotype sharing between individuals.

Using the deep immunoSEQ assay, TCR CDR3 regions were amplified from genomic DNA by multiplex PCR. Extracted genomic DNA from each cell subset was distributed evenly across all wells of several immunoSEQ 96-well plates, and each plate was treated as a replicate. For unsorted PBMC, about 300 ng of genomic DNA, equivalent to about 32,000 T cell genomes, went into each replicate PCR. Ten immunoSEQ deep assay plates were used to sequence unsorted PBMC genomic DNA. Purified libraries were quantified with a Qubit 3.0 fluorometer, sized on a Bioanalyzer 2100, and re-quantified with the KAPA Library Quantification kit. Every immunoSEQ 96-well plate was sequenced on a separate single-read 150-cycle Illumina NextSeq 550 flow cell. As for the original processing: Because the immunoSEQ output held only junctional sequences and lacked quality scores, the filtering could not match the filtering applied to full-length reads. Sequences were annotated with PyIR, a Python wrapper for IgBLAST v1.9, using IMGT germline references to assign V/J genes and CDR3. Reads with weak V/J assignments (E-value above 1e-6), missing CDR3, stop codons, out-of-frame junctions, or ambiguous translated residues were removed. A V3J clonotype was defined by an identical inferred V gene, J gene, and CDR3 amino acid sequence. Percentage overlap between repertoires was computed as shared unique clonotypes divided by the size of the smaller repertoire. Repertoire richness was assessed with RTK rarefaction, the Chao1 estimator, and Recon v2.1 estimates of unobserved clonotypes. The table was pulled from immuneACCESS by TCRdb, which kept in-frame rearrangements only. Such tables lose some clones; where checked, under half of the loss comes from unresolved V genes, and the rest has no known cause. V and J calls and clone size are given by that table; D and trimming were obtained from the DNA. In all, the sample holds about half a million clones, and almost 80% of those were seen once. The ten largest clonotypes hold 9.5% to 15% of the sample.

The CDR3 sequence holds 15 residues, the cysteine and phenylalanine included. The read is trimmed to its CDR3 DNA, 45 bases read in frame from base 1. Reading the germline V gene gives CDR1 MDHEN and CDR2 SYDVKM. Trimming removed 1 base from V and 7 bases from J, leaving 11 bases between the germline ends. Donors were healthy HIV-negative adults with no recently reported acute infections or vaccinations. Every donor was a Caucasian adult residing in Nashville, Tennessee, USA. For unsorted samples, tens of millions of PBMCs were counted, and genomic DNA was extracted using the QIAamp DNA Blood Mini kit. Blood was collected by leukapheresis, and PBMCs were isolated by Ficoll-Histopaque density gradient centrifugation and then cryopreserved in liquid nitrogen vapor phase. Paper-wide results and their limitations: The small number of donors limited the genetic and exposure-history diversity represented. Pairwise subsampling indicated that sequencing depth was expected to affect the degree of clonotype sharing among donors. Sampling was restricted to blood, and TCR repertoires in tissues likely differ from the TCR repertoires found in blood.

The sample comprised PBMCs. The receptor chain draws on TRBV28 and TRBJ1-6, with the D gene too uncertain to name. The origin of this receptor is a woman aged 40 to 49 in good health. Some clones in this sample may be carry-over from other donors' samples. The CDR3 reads CASSLLAGGNSPLHF. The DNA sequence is TGTGCCAGCAGTTTATTGGCGGGAGGGAATTCACCCCTCCACTTT.